A selection of T cell receptor beta chains follows, all from one sample in a study of Ad26.COV2.S vaccination and SARS-CoV-2 variants. Assay used: immunoSEQ multiplex PCR; TCRdb lists only in-frame clones, some missing. The table shows about 480,000 clones, with around 90% occurring only once. Here the sequenced sample was peripheral blood, taken in a trial of Ad26.COV2.S vaccine versus placebo. The receptors derive from a person aged 18-60 years who received the Ad26.COV2.S COVID-19 vaccine or a placebo. Both conserved end residues are part of each CDR3. The order of the fields is J gene, clone size, D gene, V gene, CDR3 DNA, CDR3 protein. The D gene is left open where the match is weak. Not all rows give a size; the values are once, few, many and, for expanded clones, a class.

J gene: TRBJ2-1
clone size: .
D gene: .
V gene: TRBV12-3/TRBV12-4
CDR3 DNA: TGTGCCAGCAGCCCAAATACGATGGGTGAGCAGTTCTTC
CDR3 protein: CASSPNTMGEQFF

J gene: TRBJ1-5
clone size: once
D gene: .
V gene: TRBV4-3
CDR3 DNA: TGCGCCAGCAGCCAAGATGAAAGGGTTGGGCAGCCCCAGCATTTT
CDR3 protein: CASSQDERVGQPQHF

J gene: TRBJ2-7
clone size: .
D gene: TRBD2
V gene: TRBV27
CDR3 DNA: TGTGCCAGCAGTTACTCTAGCGGGTCTTACGAGCAGTACTTC
CDR3 protein: CASSYSSGSYEQYF

J gene: TRBJ2-7
clone size: .
D gene: TRBD1
V gene: TRBV7-9
CDR3 DNA: TGTGCCAGCAGCTTAAACGGGACAGGTCGGCGAGAGCAGTACTTC
CDR3 protein: CASSLNGTGRREQYF

J gene: TRBJ2-1
clone size: .
D gene: TRBD1
V gene: TRBV9
CDR3 DNA: TGTGCCAGCAGCGGGACCCAGTCAGGTCCCAGGGGGAATGAGCAGTTCTTC
CDR3 protein: CASSGTQSGPRGNEQFF

J gene: TRBJ2-3
clone size: .
D gene: .
V gene: TRBV27
CDR3 DNA: TGTGCCAGCACCCCGTTAACTAGCACAGATACGCAGTATTTT
CDR3 protein: CASTPLTSTDTQYF

J gene: TRBJ2-7
clone size: .
D gene: .
V gene: TRBV28
CDR3 DNA: TGTGCCAGCAGTCGTGGGTTTCCCTACGAGCAGTACTTC
CDR3 protein: CASSRGFPYEQYF

J gene: TRBJ2-3
clone size: .
D gene: .
V gene: TRBV28
CDR3 DNA: TGTGCCAGCCGGGGGGATACGCAGTATTTT
CDR3 protein: CASRGDTQYF

J gene: TRBJ2-5
clone size: .
D gene: .
V gene: TRBV15
CDR3 DNA: TGTGCCACCAGCACCTTTCAAAACCGGGAGACCCAGTACTTC
CDR3 protein: CATSTFQNRETQYF

J gene: TRBJ2-7
clone size: .
D gene: .
V gene: TRBV18
CDR3 DNA: TGTGCCAGCTCAGCCTACCAGGGCTCCGAGCAGTACTTC
CDR3 protein: CASSAYQGSEQYF

J gene: TRBJ2-1
clone size: .
D gene: TRBD2
V gene: TRBV28
CDR3 DNA: TGTGCCAGCAGTCCTGCTAGCGGGACGGTCGACAATGAGCAGTTCTTC
CDR3 protein: CASSPASGTVDNEQFF

J gene: TRBJ1-1
clone size: .
D gene: .
V gene: TRBV28
CDR3 DNA: TGTGCCAGCAGTCCAGACAGGAATGAAGCTTTCTTT
CDR3 protein: CASSPDRNEAFF

J gene: TRBJ2-7
clone size: .
D gene: .
V gene: TRBV13
CDR3 DNA: TGTGCCAGCAGCGAAACAGGGATCTCCTACGAGCAGTACTTC
CDR3 protein: CASSETGISYEQYF

J gene: TRBJ2-1
clone size: .
D gene: TRBD2
V gene: TRBV28
CDR3 DNA: TGTGCCACCCTGTCTAGCGGGAGTTGGCATGAGCAGTTCTTC
CDR3 protein: CATLSSGSWHEQFF

J gene: TRBJ2-5
clone size: .
D gene: TRBD1
V gene: TRBV18
CDR3 DNA: TGTGCCAGCTCAGTTGGGACAGAAGAGACCCAGTACTTC
CDR3 protein: CASSVGTEETQYF

J gene: TRBJ2-7
clone size: .
D gene: .
V gene: TRBV21-1
CDR3 DNA: TGTGCCAGCAGCAAATACGAGCACAGGGGTGGCGAGCAGTACTTC
CDR3 protein: CASSKYEHRGGEQYF

J gene: TRBJ2-7
clone size: .
D gene: .
V gene: TRBV28
CDR3 DNA: TGTGCCAGCACGCCCCTCTCACCTTACGAGCAGTACTTC
CDR3 protein: CASTPLSPYEQYF

J gene: TRBJ1-1
clone size: .
D gene: TRBD1
V gene: TRBV18
CDR3 DNA: TGTGCCAGCTCACCGGCAGGGGGCTCGGCCAACACTGAAGCTTTCTTT
CDR3 protein: CASSPAGGSANTEAFF

J gene: TRBJ2-1
clone size: .
D gene: .
V gene: TRBV6-5
CDR3 DNA: TGTGCCAGCCGGCTAGCGAGAAACAATGAGCAGTTCTTC
CDR3 protein: CASRLARNNEQFF

J gene: TRBJ1-4
clone size: .
D gene: TRBD1
V gene: TRBV2
CDR3 DNA: TGTGCCAGCAGTCAAGACAGGGGGAGGGAAAAACTGTTTTTT
CDR3 protein: CASSQDRGREKLFF

J gene: TRBJ2-3
clone size: .
D gene: TRBD2
V gene: TRBV7-9
CDR3 DNA: TGTGCCAGCAGCTTCCCGGGACTAGCGGGAGTCACGCAGTATTTT
CDR3 protein: CASSFPGLAGVTQYF

J gene: TRBJ1-1
clone size: .
D gene: .
V gene: TRBV6-5
CDR3 DNA: TGTGCCAGCAGTTACGGGAGGCGGGGAACTGAAGCTTTCTTT
CDR3 protein: CASSYGRRGTEAFF

J gene: TRBJ2-7
clone size: once
D gene: .
V gene: TRBV28
CDR3 DNA: TGTGCCAGCAGTCCCACGGGGTCCTACGAGCAGTACTTC
CDR3 protein: CASSPTGSYEQYF

J gene: TRBJ2-1
clone size: .
D gene: .
V gene: TRBV5-4
CDR3 DNA: TGTGCCAGCAGCTTGGCGCTCGGCGGAAGCTCCTACAATGAGCAGTTCTTC
CDR3 protein: CASSLALGGSSYNEQFF

J gene: TRBJ1-2
clone size: .
D gene: TRBD1
V gene: TRBV5-1
CDR3 DNA: TGCGCCAGCAGCTTAAACACCGGGACAGGAAGCTATGGCTACACCTTC
CDR3 protein: CASSLNTGTGSYGYTF

J gene: TRBJ2-7
clone size: .
D gene: .
V gene: TRBV5-1
CDR3 DNA: TGCGCCAGCAGCCGCGGGGACAGAACCTCCTACGAGCAGTACTTC
CDR3 protein: CASSRGDRTSYEQYF

J gene: TRBJ1-3
clone size: .
D gene: .
V gene: TRBV14
CDR3 DNA: TGTGCCAGCAGCCCCGTCGGAATTAACACCATATATTTT
CDR3 protein: CASSPVGINTIYF

J gene: TRBJ1-5
clone size: .
D gene: TRBD1
V gene: TRBV6-6
CDR3 DNA: TGTGCCAGCAGTCCTCTACGACAGGGCGCTTATAGCAATCAGCCCCAGCATTTT
CDR3 protein: CASSPLRQGAYSNQPQHF

J gene: TRBJ2-2
clone size: .
D gene: .
V gene: TRBV29-1
CDR3 DNA: TGCAGCGTTGAAGTTTCCCCTACCGGGGAGCTGTTTTTT
CDR3 protein: CSVEVSPTGELFF

J gene: TRBJ2-7
clone size: .
D gene: .
V gene: TRBV5-4
CDR3 DNA: TGTGCCAGCAGCTTGCCCCAGGGGGCGGGAGATGAGCAGTACTTC
CDR3 protein: CASSLPQGAGDEQYF

J gene: TRBJ1-6
clone size: .
D gene: .
V gene: TRBV9
CDR3 DNA: TGTGCCAGCAGCGTCGGGGGCACGGGCTATAATTCACCCCTCCACTTT
CDR3 protein: CASSVGGTGYNSPLHF

J gene: TRBJ2-1
clone size: .
D gene: TRBD2
V gene: TRBV9
CDR3 DNA: TGTGCCAGCAGCGTAGCTTCCGGACTAGCGGGAGCTTCGCAGTTCTTC
CDR3 protein: CASSVASGLAGASQFF

J gene: TRBJ2-7
clone size: .
D gene: .
V gene: TRBV28
CDR3 DNA: TGTGCCAGCAGTGGGGGGAGCCCCAGCCTCGGGCAGTACTTC
CDR3 protein: CASSGGSPSLGQYF

J gene: TRBJ2-1
clone size: .
D gene: .
V gene: TRBV28
CDR3 DNA: TGTGCCAGCACCCCCGGGCGGTACAATGAGCAGTTCTTC
CDR3 protein: CASTPGRYNEQFF

J gene: TRBJ2-7
clone size: few
D gene: .
V gene: TRBV3-1/TRBV3-2
CDR3 DNA: TGTGCCAGCAGCCACTTCAACCGGGGCCCCTCCTACGAGCAGTACTTC
CDR3 protein: CASSHFNRGPSYEQYF

J gene: TRBJ2-1
clone size: .
D gene: .
V gene: TRBV3-1/TRBV3-2
CDR3 DNA: TGTGCCAGCAGCCAAGATATAGGGACCCCGAGGGAGCAGTTCTTC
CDR3 protein: CASSQDIGTPREQFF

J gene: TRBJ1-6
clone size: few
D gene: .
V gene: TRBV12-3/TRBV12-4
CDR3 DNA: TGTGCCAGCAGTTCACAGGGAAGTTCACCCCTCCACTTT
CDR3 protein: CASSSQGSSPLHF

J gene: TRBJ2-2
clone size: .
D gene: TRBD2
V gene: TRBV9
CDR3 DNA: TGTGCCAGCAGCAACGTAGCGGGAGCCGGGGAGCTGTTTTTT
CDR3 protein: CASSNVAGAGELFF

J gene: TRBJ2-7
clone size: few
D gene: TRBD2
V gene: TRBV3-1/TRBV3-2
CDR3 DNA: TGTGCCAGCAGCCAAGTAGAGCGGGCGGGGGGCGCAGTAAACGAGCAGTACTTC
CDR3 protein: CASSQVERAGGAVNEQYF

J gene: TRBJ1-1
clone size: .
D gene: TRBD1
V gene: TRBV19
CDR3 DNA: TGTGCCAGTAGTATCCAGACCTTACAGGGGTCTGAAGCTTTCTTT
CDR3 protein: CASSIQTLQGSEAFF

J gene: TRBJ2-1
clone size: .
D gene: TRBD1
V gene: TRBV12-5
CDR3 DNA: TGTGCTAGTGGTCCATCTCGACAGGGATGGGGTGAGCAGTTCTTC
CDR3 protein: CASGPSRQGWGEQFF

J gene: TRBJ2-1
clone size: .
D gene: .
V gene: TRBV6-6
CDR3 DNA: TGTGCCAGCAGGGGCCTTCGGACCGGCGCGGTCAATGAGCAGTTCTTC
CDR3 protein: CASRGLRTGAVNEQFF

J gene: TRBJ2-2
clone size: .
D gene: .
V gene: TRBV5-5
CDR3 DNA: TGTGCCAGCTTCAGGGGCACCGGGGAGCTGTTTTTT
CDR3 protein: CASFRGTGELFF

J gene: TRBJ1-2
clone size: .
D gene: .
V gene: TRBV9
CDR3 DNA: TGTGCCAGCAGCGCCCAGGGAGGGGGGGAGTTTAGCTACACCTTC
CDR3 protein: CASSAQGGGEFSYTF

J gene: TRBJ2-1
clone size: .
D gene: .
V gene: TRBV21-1
CDR3 DNA: TGTGCCAGGGCGGTAGGACAGCCCCCTCCCTCCCAGTTCTTC
CDR3 protein: CARAVGQPPPSQFF

J gene: TRBJ2-6
clone size: .
D gene: TRBD1
V gene: TRBV6-4
CDR3 DNA: TGTGCCAGCAGTGTGGACAGGGGTGGGGCCAACGTCCTGACTTTC
CDR3 protein: CASSVDRGGANVLTF

J gene: TRBJ2-3
clone size: .
D gene: TRBD2
V gene: TRBV30
CDR3 DNA: TGTGCCTGGAGTGTATGGGGACTAGCGGGACCCACAGATACGCAGTATTTT
CDR3 protein: CAWSVWGLAGPTDTQYF

J gene: TRBJ2-5
clone size: .
D gene: .
V gene: TRBV3-1/TRBV3-2
CDR3 DNA: TGTGCCAGCAGCCAAGGTCGGGGGGAGACCCAGTACTTC
CDR3 protein: CASSQGRGETQYF

J gene: TRBJ2-7
clone size: once
D gene: TRBD1
V gene: TRBV7-9
CDR3 DNA: TGTGCCAGCAGCAAGGACAGGTCCGCCTACGAGCAGTACTTC
CDR3 protein: CASSKDRSAYEQYF